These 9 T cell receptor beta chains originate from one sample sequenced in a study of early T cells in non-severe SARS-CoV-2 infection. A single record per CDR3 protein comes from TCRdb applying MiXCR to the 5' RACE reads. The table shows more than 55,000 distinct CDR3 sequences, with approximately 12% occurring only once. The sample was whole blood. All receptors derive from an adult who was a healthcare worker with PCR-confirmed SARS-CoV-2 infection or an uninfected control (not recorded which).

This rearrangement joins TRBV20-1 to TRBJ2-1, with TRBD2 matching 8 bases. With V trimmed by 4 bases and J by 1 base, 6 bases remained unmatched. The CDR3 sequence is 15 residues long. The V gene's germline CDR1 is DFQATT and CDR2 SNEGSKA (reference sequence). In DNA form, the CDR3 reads TGCAGTGCTAACCTCCCGGGGGGGTCCTACAATGAGCAGTTCTTC. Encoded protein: CSANLPGGSYNEQFF.

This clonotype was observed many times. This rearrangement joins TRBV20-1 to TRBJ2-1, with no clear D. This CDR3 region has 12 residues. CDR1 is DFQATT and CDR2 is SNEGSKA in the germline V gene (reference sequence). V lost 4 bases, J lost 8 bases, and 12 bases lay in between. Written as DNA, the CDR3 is TGCAGTGCTAAAGGACCCCTGGATGAGCAGTTCTTC. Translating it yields CSAKGPLDEQFF.

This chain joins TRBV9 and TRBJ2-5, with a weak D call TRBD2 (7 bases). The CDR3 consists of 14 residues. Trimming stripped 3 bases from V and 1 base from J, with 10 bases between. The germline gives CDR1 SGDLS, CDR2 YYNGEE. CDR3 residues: CASSAGGSQETQYF. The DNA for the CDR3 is TGTGCCAGCAGCGCGGGGGGCTCCCAAGAGACCCAGTACTTC.

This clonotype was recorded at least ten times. CDR3: CASSLLLDPTDTQYF. As DNA, the CDR3 is TGTGCCAGCAGCTTACTTCTGGACCCCACAGATACGCAGTATTTT. This chain connects TRBV7-2 to TRBJ2-3; D is ambiguous. The germline gives CDR1 SGHTA, CDR2 FQGNSA. V shed 2 bases and J shed 2 bases, with 11 bases lying between them. This CDR3 has 15 residues.

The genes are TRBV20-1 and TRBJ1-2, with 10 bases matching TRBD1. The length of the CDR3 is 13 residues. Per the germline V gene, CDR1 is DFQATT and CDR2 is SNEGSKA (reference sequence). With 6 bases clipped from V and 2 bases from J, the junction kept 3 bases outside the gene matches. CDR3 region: CSAWTGGNYGYTF. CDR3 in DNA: TGCAGTGCATGGACAGGGGGGAACTATGGCTACACCTTC.

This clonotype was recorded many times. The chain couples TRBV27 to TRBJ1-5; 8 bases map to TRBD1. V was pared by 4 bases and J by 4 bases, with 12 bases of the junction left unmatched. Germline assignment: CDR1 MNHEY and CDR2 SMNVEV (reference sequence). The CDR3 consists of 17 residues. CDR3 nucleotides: TGTGCCAGCAGTTCTACAGGGGGGACCTTAGCAAATCAGCCCCAGCATTTT. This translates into CASSSTGGTLANQPQHF.

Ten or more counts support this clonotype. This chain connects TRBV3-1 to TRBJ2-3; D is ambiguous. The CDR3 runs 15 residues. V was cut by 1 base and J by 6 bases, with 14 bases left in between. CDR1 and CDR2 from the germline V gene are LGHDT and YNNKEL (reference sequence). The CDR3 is CASSQALYLPDTQYF. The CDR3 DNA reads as TGTGCCAGCAGCCAAGCACTCTACTTACCGGATACGCAGTATTTT.

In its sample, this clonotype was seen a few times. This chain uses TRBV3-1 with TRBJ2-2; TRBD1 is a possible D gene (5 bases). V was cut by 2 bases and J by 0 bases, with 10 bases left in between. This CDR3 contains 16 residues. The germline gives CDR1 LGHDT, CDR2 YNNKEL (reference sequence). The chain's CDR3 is CASSQTRAANTGELFF. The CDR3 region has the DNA TGTGCCAGCAGCCAAACCAGGGCAGCGAACACCGGGGAGCTGTTTTTT.

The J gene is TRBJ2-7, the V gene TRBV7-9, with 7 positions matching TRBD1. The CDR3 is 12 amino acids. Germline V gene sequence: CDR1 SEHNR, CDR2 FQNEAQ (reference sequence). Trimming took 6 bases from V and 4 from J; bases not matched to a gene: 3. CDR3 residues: CASRSQGYEQYF. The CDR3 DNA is TGTGCCAGCAGGTCACAGGGGTACGAGCAGTACTTC.